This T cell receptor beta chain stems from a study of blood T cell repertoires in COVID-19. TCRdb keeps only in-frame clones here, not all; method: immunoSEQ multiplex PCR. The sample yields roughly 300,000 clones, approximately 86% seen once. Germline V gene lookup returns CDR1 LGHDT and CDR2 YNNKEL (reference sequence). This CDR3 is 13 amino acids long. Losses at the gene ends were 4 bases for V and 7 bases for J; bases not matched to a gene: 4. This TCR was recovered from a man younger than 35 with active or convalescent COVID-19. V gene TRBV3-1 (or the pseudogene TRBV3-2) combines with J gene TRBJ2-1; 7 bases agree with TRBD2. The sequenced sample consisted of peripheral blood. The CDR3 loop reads CASSLQGGNEQFF. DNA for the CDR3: TGTGCCAGCAGCCTTCAGGGAGGGAATGAGCAGTTCTTC.